This record concerns one TCR beta chain sequence. V lost 2 bases and J lost 0, with 8 bases in between. This CDR3 is built from 14 residues. Germline CDR1 and CDR2: GTSNPN and SVGIG (reference sequence). This sample is drawn from a study of T cell changes during pregnancy in multiple sclerosis. Assay used: immunoSEQ multiplex PCR; TCRdb lists only in-frame clones, some missing. Among tens of thousands of clones, 90% were seen once, and the ten largest hold 5.5% to 7%. The sequence was collected from a female donor in good health, enrolled as a control in a pregnancy study. Sequenced material: peripheral blood, taken in the third trimester of pregnancy. The chain has TRBV30 and TRBJ1-3; D remains unclear. The CDR3 loop is CAWSPSPSGNTIYF. In nucleotides, the CDR3 is TGTGCCTGGAGTCCCTCTCCCTCTGGAAACACCATATATTTT.